Listed below are T cell receptor beta chains from one sample, sequenced in a study of a mutant IDH1 vaccine in newly diagnosed glioma. The protocol was immunoSEQ multiplex PCR, while the TCRdb copy is restricted to in-frame clones and leaves out a portion. The sample records 25,000 to 35,000 clones, around 90% being singletons. These receptors are not linked to any known antigen. Sequences were derived from PBMCs, sampled from a glioma patient whose treatment included an IDH1 peptide vaccine. These receptors were collected from a man aged 18 to 30 with glioma. Both conserved end residues are part of each CDR3. The order of the fields is V gene, D gene, J gene, clone size, CDR3 protein, CDR3 DNA. D genes are given only for firm matches. Not every row has a clone size; where given, it reads once, few, many or a size class.

v_gene: TRBV15
d_gene: NA
j_gene: TRBJ1-2
abundance: NA
CDR3aa: CATSRDRGLVVYGYTF
CDR3nt: TGTGCCACCAGCAGAGATCGGGGACTGGTGGTCTATGGCTACACCTTC

v_gene: TRBV7-9
d_gene: NA
j_gene: TRBJ1-2
abundance: NA
CDR3aa: CASSFETNYGYTF
CDR3nt: TGTGCCAGCAGCTTTGAGACTAACTATGGCTACACCTTC

v_gene: TRBV4-2
d_gene: NA
j_gene: TRBJ1-1
abundance: NA
CDR3aa: CASSRPTENTEAFF
CDR3nt: TGTGCCAGCAGCCGCCCGACAGAGAACACTGAAGCTTTCTTT

v_gene: TRBV5-6
d_gene: NA
j_gene: TRBJ1-1
abundance: NA
CDR3aa: CASSLAGDPEAFF
CDR3nt: TGTGCCAGCAGCTTGGCCGGGGATCCTGAAGCTTTCTTT

v_gene: TRBV7-9
d_gene: TRBD2
j_gene: TRBJ2-5
abundance: NA
CDR3aa: CASSLLAGASGTQYF
CDR3nt: TGTGCCAGCAGCCTTTTAGCGGGAGCGTCGGGGACCCAGTACTTC

v_gene: TRBV14
d_gene: NA
j_gene: TRBJ2-1
abundance: NA
CDR3aa: CASSQGRAGWYNEQFF
CDR3nt: TGTGCCAGCAGCCAAGGCCGGGCAGGGTGGTACAATGAGCAGTTCTTC

v_gene: TRBV15
d_gene: NA
j_gene: TRBJ1-5
abundance: NA
CDR3aa: CATSRILGQPQHF
CDR3nt: TGTGCCACCAGCCGAATATTGGGGCAGCCCCAGCATTTT

v_gene: TRBV7-9
d_gene: NA
j_gene: TRBJ1-1
abundance: NA
CDR3aa: CASSLTVNTEAFF
CDR3nt: TGTGCCAGCAGCTTGACAGTGAACACTGAAGCTTTCTTT

v_gene: TRBV7-9
d_gene: NA
j_gene: TRBJ1-1
abundance: NA
CDR3aa: CASWGGLNTEAFF
CDR3nt: TGTGCCAGCTGGGGGGGGTTGAACACTGAAGCTTTCTTT

v_gene: TRBV5-1
d_gene: NA
j_gene: TRBJ1-6
abundance: NA
CDR3aa: CASSLAPLSSYNSPLHF
CDR3nt: TGCGCCAGCAGCTTGGCCCCCCTAAGCTCCTATAATTCACCCCTCCACTTT

v_gene: TRBV4-2
d_gene: TRBD1
j_gene: TRBJ1-6
abundance: NA
CDR3aa: CASSPSGRRGNNSPLHF
CDR3nt: TGTGCCAGCAGCCCCTCGGGCCGCAGGGGGAATAATTCACCCCTCCACTTT

v_gene: TRBV30
d_gene: NA
j_gene: TRBJ1-2
abundance: NA
CDR3aa: CAWSVVGRDGYTF
CDR3nt: TGTGCCTGGAGTGTAGTGGGGCGCGATGGCTACACCTTC

v_gene: TRBV7-8
d_gene: NA
j_gene: TRBJ2-7
abundance: NA
CDR3aa: CASSLSLAGSIYEQYF
CDR3nt: TGTGCCAGCAGCTTATCCCTGGCAGGGTCCATCTACGAGCAGTACTTC

v_gene: TRBV6-1
d_gene: NA
j_gene: TRBJ2-6
abundance: NA
CDR3aa: CASSDVSGANVLTF
CDR3nt: TGTGCCAGCAGTGACGTCTCAGGGGCCAACGTCCTGACTTTC

v_gene: TRBV27
d_gene: NA
j_gene: TRBJ1-5
abundance: NA
CDR3aa: CASKGTGGQPQHF
CDR3nt: TGTGCCAGCAAGGGGACGGGGGGTCAGCCCCAGCATTTT

v_gene: TRBV7-8
d_gene: TRBD1
j_gene: TRBJ1-4
abundance: NA
CDR3aa: CASSINDRGRTNEKLFF
CDR3nt: TGTGCCAGCAGCATAAACGACAGGGGGCGGACTAATGAAAAACTGTTTTTT

v_gene: TRBV27
d_gene: NA
j_gene: TRBJ2-7
abundance: NA
CDR3aa: CASSLGSDISSYEQYF
CDR3nt: TGTGCCAGCAGTTTAGGTTCGGACATTAGCTCCTACGAGCAGTACTTC

v_gene: TRBV5-1
d_gene: NA
j_gene: TRBJ1-5
abundance: few
CDR3aa: CASSYQPDQPQHF
CDR3nt: TGCGCCAGCAGCTACCAGCCCGATCAGCCCCAGCATTTT

v_gene: TRBV6-1
d_gene: NA
j_gene: TRBJ2-1
abundance: NA
CDR3aa: CASRPMSSYNEQFF
CDR3nt: TGTGCCAGCCGACCGATGAGCTCCTACAATGAGCAGTTCTTC

v_gene: TRBV14
d_gene: TRBD1
j_gene: TRBJ2-7
abundance: NA
CDR3aa: CASSGTGRVHEQYF
CDR3nt: TGTGCCAGCAGCGGGACAGGGAGAGTCCACGAGCAGTACTTC

v_gene: TRBV6-6
d_gene: NA
j_gene: TRBJ1-3
abundance: NA
CDR3aa: CASSYSPGHRNTIYF
CDR3nt: TGTGCCAGCAGTTACTCACCGGGACACCGAAACACCATATATTTT

v_gene: TRBV7-2
d_gene: NA
j_gene: TRBJ1-5
abundance: once
CDR3aa: CASSPGLNSNQPQHF
CDR3nt: TGTGCCAGCAGCCCGGGACTCAATAGCAATCAGCCCCAGCATTTT

v_gene: TRBV20-1
d_gene: NA
j_gene: TRBJ1-2
abundance: NA
CDR3aa: CSASRAAGYTF
CDR3nt: TGCAGTGCTTCCCGTGCAGCTGGCTACACCTTC

v_gene: TRBV28
d_gene: TRBD1
j_gene: TRBJ1-5
abundance: NA
CDR3aa: CASMGQGHGPQHF
CDR3nt: TGTGCCAGCATGGGACAGGGACATGGGCCCCAGCATTTT

v_gene: TRBV30
d_gene: TRBD1
j_gene: TRBJ2-5
abundance: NA
CDR3aa: CAWRRDRMAQYF
CDR3nt: TGTGCCTGGAGGAGGGACAGGATGGCCCAGTACTTC

v_gene: TRBV27
d_gene: NA
j_gene: TRBJ1-5
abundance: NA
CDR3aa: CASSPGPPGGYSNQPQHF
CDR3nt: TGTGCCAGCAGTCCCGGCCCACCTGGGGGCTATAGCAATCAGCCCCAGCATTTT

v_gene: TRBV19
d_gene: NA
j_gene: TRBJ1-2
abundance: NA
CDR3aa: CASSPSAGSGYGYTF
CDR3nt: TGTGCCAGTAGTCCCTCCGCGGGTAGCGGCTATGGCTACACCTTC

v_gene: TRBV11-2
d_gene: NA
j_gene: TRBJ1-1
abundance: NA
CDR3aa: CASSLFGGNTEAFF
CDR3nt: TGTGCCAGCAGCTTATTTGGGGGAAACACTGAAGCTTTCTTT

v_gene: TRBV29-1
d_gene: NA
j_gene: TRBJ1-1
abundance: NA
CDR3aa: CSVESSGDDTEAFF
CDR3nt: TGCAGCGTTGAATCATCAGGGGACGACACTGAAGCTTTCTTT

v_gene: TRBV19
d_gene: NA
j_gene: TRBJ1-1
abundance: few
CDR3aa: CASSGSEEAFF
CDR3nt: TGTGCCAGTAGCGGGTCGGAGGAAGCTTTCTTT

v_gene: TRBV9
d_gene: NA
j_gene: TRBJ2-2
abundance: NA
CDR3aa: CASSVVAHTNTGELFF
CDR3nt: TGTGCCAGCAGCGTAGTAGCTCATACGAACACCGGGGAGCTGTTTTTT